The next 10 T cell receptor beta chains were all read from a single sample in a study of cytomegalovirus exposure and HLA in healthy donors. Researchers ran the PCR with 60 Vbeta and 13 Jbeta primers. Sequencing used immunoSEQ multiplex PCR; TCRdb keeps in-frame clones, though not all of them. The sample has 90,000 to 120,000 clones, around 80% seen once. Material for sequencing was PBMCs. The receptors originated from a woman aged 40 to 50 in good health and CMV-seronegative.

Written as DNA, the CDR3 is TGTGCCAGCAGCTTTGGGTTGGCACAGGGAGTAACAGATACGCAGTATTTT. Its translation is CASSFGLAQGVTDTQYF. V and J are TRBV7-9 and TRBJ2-3; possibly TRBD1 for D (6 bases). V was pared by 3 bases and J by 3 bases, with 19 bases between. Germline CDR1 SEHNR, CDR2 FQNEAQ (reference sequence). This CDR3 spans 17 amino acids.

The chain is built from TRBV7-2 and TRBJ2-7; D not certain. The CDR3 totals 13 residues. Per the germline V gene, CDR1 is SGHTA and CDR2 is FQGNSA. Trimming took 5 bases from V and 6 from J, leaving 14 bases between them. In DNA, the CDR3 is TGTGCCAGCAGCCCTCAGGCCGTTCCCGAGCAGTACTTC. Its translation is CASSPQAVPEQYF.

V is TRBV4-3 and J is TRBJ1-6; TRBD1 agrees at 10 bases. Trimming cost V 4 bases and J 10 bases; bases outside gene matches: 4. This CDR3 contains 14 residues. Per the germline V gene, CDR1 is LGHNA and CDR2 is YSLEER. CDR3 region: CASSPRDRGSPLHF. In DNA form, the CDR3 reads TGCGCCAGCAGCCCCCGGGACAGGGGCTCACCCCTCCACTTT.

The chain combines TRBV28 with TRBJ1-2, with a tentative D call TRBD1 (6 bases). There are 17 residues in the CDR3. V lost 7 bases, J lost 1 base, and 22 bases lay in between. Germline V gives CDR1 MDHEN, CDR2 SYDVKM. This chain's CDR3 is CASKFIPGQGINYGYTF. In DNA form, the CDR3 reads TGTGCCAGCAAATTTATCCCCGGGCAGGGGATTAACTATGGCTACACCTTC.

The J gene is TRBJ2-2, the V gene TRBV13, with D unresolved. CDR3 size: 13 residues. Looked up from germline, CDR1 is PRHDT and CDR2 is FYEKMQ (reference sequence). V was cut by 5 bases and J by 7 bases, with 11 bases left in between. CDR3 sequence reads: CASSPPSDGELFF. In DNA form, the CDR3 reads TGTGCCAGCAGCCCCCCCAGCGACGGGGAGCTGTTTTTT.

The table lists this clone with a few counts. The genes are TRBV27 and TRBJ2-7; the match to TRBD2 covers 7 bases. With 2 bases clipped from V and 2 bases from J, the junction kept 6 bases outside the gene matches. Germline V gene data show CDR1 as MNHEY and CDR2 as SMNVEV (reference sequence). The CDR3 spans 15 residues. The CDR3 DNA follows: TGTGCCAGCAGTTTAGTGACTAGCAGCCCCTACGAGCAGTACTTC. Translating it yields CASSLVTSSPYEQYF.

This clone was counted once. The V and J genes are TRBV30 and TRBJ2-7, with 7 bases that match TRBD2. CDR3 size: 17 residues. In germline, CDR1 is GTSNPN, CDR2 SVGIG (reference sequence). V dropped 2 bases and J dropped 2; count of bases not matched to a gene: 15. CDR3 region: CAWSPFELAGVPYEQYF. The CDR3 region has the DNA TGTGCCTGGAGTCCATTCGAGCTGGCGGGAGTCCCCTACGAGCAGTACTTC.

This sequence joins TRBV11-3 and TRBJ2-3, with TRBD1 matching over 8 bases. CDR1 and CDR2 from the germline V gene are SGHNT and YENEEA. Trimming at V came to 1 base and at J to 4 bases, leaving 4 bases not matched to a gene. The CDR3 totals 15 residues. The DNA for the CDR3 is TGTGCCAGCAGCTTAGGGGGACAGGCCGCAGATACGCAGTATTTT. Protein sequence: CASSLGGQAADTQYF. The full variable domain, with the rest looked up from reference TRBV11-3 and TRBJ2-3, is EAGVVQSPRYKIIEKKQPVAFWCNPISGHNTLYWYLQNLGQGPELLIRYENEEAVDDSQLPKDRFSAERLKGVDSTLKIQPAELGDSAVYLCASSLGGQAADTQYFGPGTRLTVL.

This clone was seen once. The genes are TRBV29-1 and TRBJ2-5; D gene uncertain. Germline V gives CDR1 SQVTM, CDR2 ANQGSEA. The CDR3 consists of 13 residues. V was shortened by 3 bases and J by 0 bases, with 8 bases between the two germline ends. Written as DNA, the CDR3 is TGCAGCGTTGATCTCAGGAACCAAGAGACCCAGTACTTC. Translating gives CSVDLRNQETQYF.

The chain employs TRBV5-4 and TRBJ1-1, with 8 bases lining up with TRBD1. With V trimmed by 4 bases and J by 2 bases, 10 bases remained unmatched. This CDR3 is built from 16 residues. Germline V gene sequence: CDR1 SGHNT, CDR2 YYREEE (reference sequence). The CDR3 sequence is CASSPGQVGLNTEAFF. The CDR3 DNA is TGTGCCAGCAGCCCGGGACAGGTGGGCCTTAACACTGAAGCTTTCTTT.